This TCR beta chain derives from a study of human T cells and chemical hapten exposure. Study overall: An area of 2 cm by approximately 2 cm on upper inner arm skin received 2% DPC for sensitization. Findings and caveats of the study: Significantly greater numbers of large CDR3 similarity clusters came from expanded TCRs than from controls.

Germline V CDR1 and CDR2: MNHEY, SVGAGI. The CDR3 has 14 amino acids. Deletions cut 6 bases from V and 5 bases from J, with 11 bases between. The time point denotes: patch test 1, 2 weeks after DPC sensitization. Treatment reported: therapeutic diphenylcyclopropenone sensitization with weekly scalp DPC. Total RNA was isolated from unfractionated whole blood. Concerning this clonotype itself: Its matching antigen is unknown.

Authors' analysis steps: Samples contained a median of 95,638 TCRs, with a range of about 23,224 to 690,600. TCRdb reanalysed the RACE reads using MiXCR and keeps one entry per CDR3 protein. TCRdb's processing, not the study's, gives the V and J calls here. Here the sample spans roughly 48,000 distinct CDR3 sequences, approximately 11% being singletons. The material was whole blood, obtained in connection with sensitization to the hapten diphenylcyclopropenone (DPC). This receptor was identified in a middle-aged woman with alopecia areata. Some clones in this sample may be carry-over from other donors' samples. The chain has TRBV6-5 and TRBJ1-6; weak D call: TRBD1 (6 bases). CDR3 sequence: CASRRDTDNSPLHF. DNA for the CDR3: TGTGCCAGCAGGCGGGACACCGATAATTCACCCCTCCACTTT.